One sample yielded the 18 T cell receptor beta chains listed below, sequenced in a study of blood T cells in healthy people across ages. Using a J-beta primer mix together with a sample-barcoded 5' primer, a second PCR was run for about 6 to 12 cycles. MiXCR, run by TCRdb on the 5' RACE reads, gives a single entry per CDR3 protein. The data show nearly 800,000 distinct CDR3 sequences, 56% seen once. Sequencing used blood. The receptor source for this set is a man in his forties or fifties in good health.

The chain links TRBV6-2 or TRBV6-3 to TRBJ2-1, with TRBD2 identical over 10 bases. The CDR3 is 15 residues long. Germline values: CDR1 MNHEY, CDR2 SVGEGT. Germline trimming cut 2 bases from V and 2 bases from J; bases unmatched to any gene: 0. DNA of the CDR3: TGTGCCAGCAGTTACCTAGCGGGGGCCTACAATGAGCAGTTCTTC. Translated, it gives CASSYLAGAYNEQFF.

This rearrangement joins TRBV12-3 or TRBV12-4 to TRBJ2-5, with 15 bases fitting TRBD2. The CDR3 runs 15 residues. After removal of 5 bases from V and 11 bases from J, the junction contained 9 bases not matched to a gene. The CDR3 region has the DNA TGTGCCAGCAGTGGTCCGGGACTAGCGGGAGGTGAGCAGTACTTC. Translated, it gives CASSGPGLAGGEQYF.

The V call is TRBV3-1, the J call TRBJ1-5; no definite D call. The length of the CDR3 is 14 residues. Germline assignment: CDR1 LGHDT and CDR2 YNNKEL (reference sequence). The V and J ends lost 4 bases and 6 bases respectively, with 13 bases between them. The CDR3 region is CASSRSDFGQPQHF. The DNA for the CDR3 is TGTGCCAGCAGCCGTTCAGATTTCGGTCAGCCCCAGCATTTT. Variable domain in full (rest from reference TRBV3-1 and TRBJ1-5): DTAVSQTPKYLVTQMGNDKSIKCEQNLGHDTMYWYKQDSKKFLKIMFSYNNKELIINETVPNRFSPKSPDKAHLNLHINSLELGDSAVYFCASSRSDFGQPQHFGDGTRLSIL.

This clonotype was seen more than once but under ten times. The chain uses TRBV7-9 and TRBJ1-3; D is perhaps TRBD1 (6 bases). The CDR3 is made up of 16 amino acids. CDR1 and CDR2 from the germline V gene are SEHNR and FQNEAQ (reference sequence). Trimming cost V 4 bases and J 0 bases, with 13 bases left between them. This CDR3 reads CASSSTGTTSGNTIYF. DNA for the CDR3: TGTGCCAGCAGCTCTACAGGGACTACCTCTGGAAACACCATATATTTT.

In this sample, this clonotype turned up once. This chain joins TRBV27 and TRBJ1-2, with D possibly being TRBD1 (5 bases). Germline V CDR1 and CDR2: MNHEY, SMNVEV (reference sequence). Trimming removed 7 bases from V and 4 bases from J, with 19 bases in between. The CDR3 is 15 residues long. The DNA for the CDR3 is TGTGCCAGCAAACTAGAGGGACTTCCCGCCTATGGCTACACCTTC. Amino acids: CASKLEGLPAYGYTF.

This clonotype was counted a few times. V is TRBV5-1 and J is TRBJ2-1; D may be TRBD2 (6 bases). Looked up from germline, CDR1 is SGHRS and CDR2 is YFSETQ. V was shortened by 4 bases and J by 7 bases, with 12 bases between the two germline ends. This CDR3 region has 13 residues. The CDR3 is CASSRGTENEQFF. DNA for the CDR3: TGCGCCAGCAGCCGAGGGACTGAGAATGAGCAGTTCTTC.

This chain links TRBV27 with TRBJ2-1; D gene uncertain. V dropped 7 bases and J dropped 8 bases, with 15 bases sitting between them. This CDR3 is 13 amino acids long. Germline V lookup: CDR1 MNHEY, CDR2 SMNVEV (reference sequence). The CDR3 nucleotides are TGTGCCAGCACTGCATTCGCCGATTATGAGCAGTTCTTC. As protein: CASTAFADYEQFF.

V is TRBV20-1 and J is TRBJ2-3; 9 nucleotides line up with TRBD2. This CDR3 has 17 amino acids. The V gene end was trimmed by 0 bases and the J gene end by 2 bases; junction bases not matched to a gene: 9. Germline V CDR1 and CDR2: DFQATT, SNEGSKA (reference sequence). The CDR3 DNA follows: TGCAGTGCTAGAGACGGACAGACTAGCGGCAACACAGATACGCAGTATTTT. This sequence encodes CSARDGQTSGNTDTQYF.

There are a few counts of this clonotype. As DNA, the CDR3 is TGCAGCTTCTGGACAGGGGGAACAGATACGCAGTATTTT. It specifies CSFWTGGTDTQYF. This chain joins TRBV29-1 and TRBJ2-3; 10 bases are a match to TRBD1. Trimming at V came to 8 bases and at J to 3 bases, leaving 5 bases not matched to a gene. CDR1 and CDR2 from the germline V gene are SQVTM and ANQGSEA. CDR3 size: 13 residues.

The rearrangement links TRBV5-1 to TRBJ2-1; 15 bases are a match to TRBD2. V was pared by 4 bases and J by 0 bases, with 5 bases of the junction left unmatched. This CDR3 comprises 18 residues. In germline, CDR1 is SGHRS, CDR2 YFSETQ. The CDR3 region has the DNA TGCGCCAGCAGCGTAGGGACTAGCGGGAGGAGCTCCTACAATGAGCAGTTCTTC. Translation gives CASSVGTSGRSSYNEQFF.

The gene calls are TRBV18 and TRBJ1-1; D perhaps matches TRBD1 (5 bases). CDR3 size: 14 residues. V dropped 1 base and J dropped 5 bases, with 11 bases sitting between them. CDR1 KGHSH and CDR2 LQKENI come from the germline V gene. The CDR3 loop is CASSPLNQGTEAFF. CDR3 DNA sequence: TGTGCCAGCTCACCACTTAACCAGGGTACTGAAGCTTTCTTT.

There are a few counts of this clonotype. The chain has TRBV14 and TRBJ1-2; 11 positions agree with TRBD1. Trimming cost V 4 bases and J 3 bases; bases outside gene matches: 1. Per germline, CDR1 SGHDN and CDR2 FVKESK. The CDR3 runs 14 residues. The CDR3 is CASSRDRGDYGYTF. CDR3 sequence (DNA): TGTGCCAGCAGCCGGGACAGGGGGGACTATGGCTACACCTTC.

This rearrangement joins TRBV4-1 to TRBJ2-1; D is possibly TRBD2 (6 bases). Trimming cost V 5 bases and J 2 bases, with 13 bases left between them. Germline V gene lookup returns CDR1 MGHRA and CDR2 YSYEKL. The CDR3 is 15 amino acids. CDR3 DNA: TGCGCCAGCAGCAAAGTCGCGGGGACCTACAATGAGCAGTTCTTC. It encodes CASSKVAGTYNEQFF.

The rearrangement links TRBV5-1 to TRBJ2-2; tentatively, D is TRBD1 or TRBD2 (5 bases each). The CDR3 length is 16 residues. CDR1 SGHRS and CDR2 YFSETQ come from the germline V gene. Trimming pared 0 bases from V and 1 base from J, leaving 10 bases between. The CDR3 is CASSLDGAGNTGELFF. DNA of the CDR3: TGCGCCAGCAGCTTGGATGGGGCGGGGAACACCGGGGAGCTGTTTTTT.

This CDR3 is CASTQPQVTEAFF. DNA for the CDR3: TGTGCCAGCACGCAACCACAGGTAACTGAAGCTTTCTTT. The V gene is TRBV7-9, the J gene TRBJ1-1; D is perhaps TRBD1 (5 bases). CDR1 and CDR2 from the germline V gene are SEHNR and FQNEAQ (reference sequence). V was cut by 7 bases and J by 5 bases, with 14 bases left in between. CDR3 length: 13 amino acids.

The chain joins TRBV28 to TRBJ2-3; D tentatively reads TRBD1 or TRBD2 (6 bases each). This CDR3 comprises 15 residues. CDR1 and CDR2 (germline): MDHEN, SYDVKM. V lost 6 bases to trimming and J lost 5 bases, with 18 bases between them. The DNA for the CDR3 is TGTGCCAGCAGCAACCCTAAAGGGGGGCGAGATACGCAGTATTTT. Protein: CASSNPKGGRDTQYF.

The chain is built from TRBV9 and TRBJ1-2; no firm D call. V dropped 3 bases and J dropped 8 bases, with 5 bases sitting between them. Germline loops: CDR1 SGDLS, CDR2 YYNGEE. The CDR3 loop spans 10 amino acids. Written as DNA, the CDR3 is TGTGCCAGCAGCGGTACGGGCTACACCTTC. Its translation is CASSGTGYTF.

This chain connects TRBV20-1 to TRBJ2-1; D may be TRBD1 or TRBD2 (5 bases each). Per germline, CDR1 DFQATT and CDR2 SNEGSKA (reference sequence). V lost 5 bases, J lost 10 bases, and 18 bases lay in between. The CDR3 sequence is 13 residues long. Here the CDR3 DNA reads TGCAGTGCTCCCCTTAGGGGCAGGGACGAGCAGTTCTTC. Translation: CSAPLRGRDEQFF.